Listed here are 26 T cell receptor beta chains from one sample, sequenced in a study of T cells after posttransplantation cyclophosphamide (dated by TCRdb to 2016 to 2017). The library was prepared using the immunoSEQ multiplex PCR assay. TCRdb retrieved this table from immuneACCESS and kept in-frame rearrangements only. Not all clones are present; in checked studies, unresolved V genes account for under half, and no reason is known for the remainder. This sample comprises approximately 15,000 clones, around 86% of them detected only once. The ten largest clones capture about 0.78% of the sample. The specimen sequenced was memory CD4+ T cells sorted from PBMCs. These receptors came from a man aged 50-59 years in good health, CMV-negative, and a related stem cell transplant donor.

A remark on this clone: Relative to the germline gene, one junction end is altered; a read error may explain this. The rearrangement links TRBV6-1 to TRBJ1-2; 7 nucleotides match TRBD1. Germline V lookup: CDR1 MNHNS, CDR2 SASEGT. The CDR3 runs to 16 residues. In DNA, the CDR3 is TGTGCCAGCAGTCAAGCTCAGGGACAGCCTGTCTATGGCTACACCTTC. Protein: CASSQAQGQPVYGYTF.

For the CDR3, the DNA is TGTGCCAGCAGTTTTGGGGGGGCGGTGAGGGAGCAGTACTTC. This gives the protein CASSFGGAVREQYF. The chain is built from TRBV27 and TRBJ2-7, with D perhaps TRBD2 (7 bases). The CDR3 length is 14 residues. Germline V gives CDR1 MNHEY, CDR2 SMNVEV (reference sequence). Trimming shortened V by 3 bases and J by 7 bases, and 16 bases separated the two germline ends.

J is TRBJ2-3 and V is TRBV9, with D perhaps matching TRBD1 (6 bases). V was shortened by 4 bases and J by 6 bases, with 15 bases between the two germline ends. The CDR3 totals 14 residues. Germline CDR1 is SGDLS and CDR2 is YYNGEE. The DNA of the CDR3 is TGTGCCAGCAGCCCCCGCCAGGGGCGCGATACGCAGTATTTT. Translation: CASSPRQGRDTQYF.

The table lists this clone with a few counts. The chain links TRBV5-1 to TRBJ2-2, with a tentative D call TRBD1 (6 bases). From germline, CDR1 is SGHRS and CDR2 YFSETQ. Trimming left V 2 bases short and J 7 bases short, with 12 bases between. CDR3 size: 14 residues. CDR3 DNA sequence: TGCGCCAGCAGCTTTCCTACAGGGCACGGGGAGCTGTTTTTT. Translating it yields CASSFPTGHGELFF.

V is TRBV9 and J is TRBJ1-3; unclear D gene. The CDR3 spans 16 residues. Trimming cost V 1 base and J 0 bases, with 11 bases left between them. CDR1 SGDLS and CDR2 YYNGEE come from the germline V gene. CDR3 amino acids: CASSVKGGLSGNTIYF. CDR3 nucleotides: TGTGCCAGCAGCGTAAAGGGCGGGCTCTCTGGAAACACCATATATTTT.

The chain carries TRBV5-5 and TRBJ1-5, with unresolved D. This CDR3 comprises 15 residues. V lost 3 bases, J lost 5 bases, and 15 bases lay in between. Per the germline V gene, CDR1 is SGHKS and CDR2 is YYEKEE (reference sequence). The CDR3 protein is CASSWRATVDQPQHF. The CDR3 coding sequence is TGTGCCAGCAGCTGGCGCGCCACAGTGGATCAGCCCCAGCATTTT.

The rearrangement links TRBV5-1 to TRBJ2-3; D may be TRBD1 (6 bases). The CDR3 is 13 amino acids. V lost 5 bases to trimming and J lost 6 bases, with 13 bases between them. Germline V gene sequence: CDR1 SGHRS, CDR2 YFSETQ. For the CDR3, the DNA is TGCGCCAGCAGGTTAGGGGGATCGGATACGCAGTATTTT. Translated, it gives CASRLGGSDTQYF.

The chain combines TRBV7-9 with TRBJ1-1; TRBD1 matches 11 bases. The CDR3 sequence is 16 residues long. CDR1 is SEHNR and CDR2 is FQNEAQ in the germline V gene (reference sequence). Losses at the gene ends were 5 bases for V and 3 bases for J; bases not matched to a gene: 8. CDR3 sequence: CASSARKGQGDTEAFF. The DNA for the CDR3 is TGTGCCAGCAGCGCCCGAAAGGGACAGGGGGACACTGAAGCTTTCTTT.

This chain connects TRBV29-1 to TRBJ1-4; D gene unclear. The germline gives CDR1 SQVTM, CDR2 ANQGSEA. V was trimmed by 7 bases and J by 4 bases, leaving 10 bases between them. This CDR3 is 12 amino acids long. The CDR3 spells CSGSTGNEKLFF. The CDR3 nucleotides read TGCAGCGGATCGACGGGTAATGAAAAACTGTTTTTT.

This rearrangement joins TRBV7-2 to TRBJ1-1; D possibly corresponds to TRBD1 (5 bases). From germline, CDR1 is SGHTA and CDR2 FQGNSA. V was cut by 3 bases and J by 2 bases, with 16 bases left in between. CDR3 length: 16 residues. The CDR3 here is CASSFRVTSGNTEAFF. Here the CDR3 DNA reads TGTGCCAGCAGCTTCAGGGTTACCAGTGGAAACACTGAAGCTTTCTTT.

The rearrangement joins TRBV18 to TRBJ2-7; 9 bases fit TRBD1. From germline, CDR1 is KGHSH and CDR2 LQKENI. The CDR3 spans 14 residues. The J segment lost 5 bases and the V segment lost 4 bases, leaving 6 bases of the junction unmatched. The CDR3 nucleotides are TGTGCCAGCTCACAATCGGGACAGGGAGACGAGCAGTACTTC. Encoded protein: CASSQSGQGDEQYF. The whole variable domain, filled in from reference TRBV18 and TRBJ2-7, reads NAGVMQNPRHLVRRRGQEARLRCSPMKGHSHVYWYRQLPEEGLKFMVYLQKENIIDESGMPKERFSAEFPKEGPSILRIQQVVRGDSAAYFCASSQSGQGDEQYFGPGTRLTVT.

V is TRBV7-7 and J is TRBJ2-3; the D gene is possibly TRBD2 (5 bases). The V gene's germline CDR1 is SSHAT and CDR2 FNYEAQ (reference sequence). With 5 bases removed from V and 0 bases from J, the gap between germline ends came to 12 bases. The CDR3 is 15 amino acids. As DNA, the CDR3 is TGTGCCAGCAGCCAAGGACTGGGTAGCACAGATACGCAGTATTTT. Residues: CASSQGLGSTDTQYF.

The chain links TRBV2 to TRBJ2-7; perhaps TRBD1 as D (5 bases). Trimming cost V 3 bases and J 3 bases, with 9 bases left between them. Germline assignment: CDR1 SNHLY and CDR2 FYNNEI. The CDR3 runs 13 residues. The CDR3 protein is CASSEQGFYEQYF. In DNA, the CDR3 is TGTGCCAGCAGTGAGCAGGGTTTCTACGAGCAGTACTTC. Drawing the rest from reference TRBV2 and TRBJ2-7, the complete variable domain is EPEVTQTPSHQVTQMGQEVILRCVPISNHLYFYWYRQILGQKVEFLVSFYNNEISEKSEIFDDQFSVERPDGSNFTLKIRSTKLEDSAMYFCASSEQGFYEQYFGPGTRLTVT.

This chain links TRBV6-1 with TRBJ1-5; possibly TRBD1 for D (6 bases). V lost 7 bases, J lost 1 base, and 11 bases lay in between. Germline V gene sequence: CDR1 MNHNS, CDR2 SASEGT. The CDR3 is 14 amino acids. In DNA, the CDR3 is TGTGCCAGCAATCCCGACAGGAGCAATCAGCCCCAGCATTTT. The encoded protein is CASNPDRSNQPQHF.

The CDR3 here is CASSYGQGEGYTF. For the CDR3, the DNA is TGTGCCAGCAGCTATGGACAGGGTGAAGGCTACACCTTC. The J gene is TRBJ1-2, the V gene TRBV7-9; 8 nucleotides line up with TRBD1. From germline, CDR1 is SEHNR and CDR2 FQNEAQ (reference sequence). With V trimmed by 4 bases and J by 8 bases, 6 bases remained unmatched. The CDR3 loop spans 13 amino acids.

The chain is built from TRBV5-1 and TRBJ2-1, with a weak D call TRBD2 (6 bases). This CDR3 is 14 amino acids long. Trimming shortened V by 0 bases and J by 7 bases, and 11 bases separated the two germline ends. Germline V gene lookup returns CDR1 SGHRS and CDR2 YFSETQ. Here the CDR3 reads CASSLAEGRNEQFF. As DNA, the CDR3 is TGCGCCAGCAGCTTGGCGGAGGGGAGGAATGAGCAGTTCTTC.

The genes are TRBV5-5 and TRBJ1-1; TRBD1 is a possible D gene (6 bases). Germline V gene data show CDR1 as SGHKS and CDR2 as YYEKEE (reference sequence). Deletions cut 10 bases from V and 1 base from J, with 14 bases between. The CDR3 runs 13 residues. In DNA, the CDR3 is TGTGCCTATGGGAGGGGGGCGAACACTGAAGCTTTCTTT. Encoded protein: CAYGRGANTEAFF.

This clone was seen once. The gene calls are TRBV6-4 and TRBJ2-7; 9 bases line up with TRBD1. Trimming at V came to 6 bases and at J to 5 bases, leaving 8 bases not matched to a gene. The germline V gene encodes CDR1 MRHNA and CDR2 SNTAGT. The CDR3 spans 14 residues. As DNA, the CDR3 is TGTGCCAGCAGCCCGGGGACAGGGCTCCACGAGCAGTACTTC. Amino acid sequence: CASSPGTGLHEQYF.

Only one count was recorded for this clone. The chain is built from TRBV19 and TRBJ2-7, with D perhaps matching TRBD2 (5 bases). Germline V CDR1 and CDR2: LNHDA, SQIVND (reference sequence). Trimming took 4 bases from V and 6 from J, leaving 16 bases between them. The length of the CDR3 is 14 residues. CDR3 loop: CASSTRGGGLEQYF. The CDR3 DNA reads TGTGCCAGTAGTACCCGAGGTGGCGGACTCGAGCAGTACTTC.

The chain is built from TRBV5-6 and TRBJ2-3, with no clear D. Germline V CDR1 and CDR2: SGHDT, YYEEEE. The CDR3 has 15 amino acids. V was pared by 1 base and J by 2 bases, with 11 bases between. The CDR3 is CASSLRSGPTDTQYF. CDR3 bases: TGTGCCAGCAGCTTGAGGTCTGGGCCCACAGATACGCAGTATTTT.

This rearrangement joins TRBV7-9 to TRBJ2-7; weak D call: TRBD2 (5 bases). The germline V gene encodes CDR1 SEHNR and CDR2 FQNEAQ (reference sequence). Trimming removed 2 bases at V and 6 bases at J, with 11 bases between. The CDR3 totals 13 residues. The CDR3 region is CASSLYREGEQYF. Here the CDR3 DNA reads TGTGCCAGCAGCTTATATAGAGAGGGCGAGCAGTACTTC.

The chain joins TRBV19 to TRBJ2-2; no clear D. The CDR3 consists of 15 residues. Germline-derived CDR1 and CDR2 are LNHDA and SQIVND (reference sequence). Trimming left V 1 base short and J 6 bases short, with 12 bases between. In nucleotides, the CDR3 is TGTGCCAGTAGTATAGTCGCTAGTCCGCCCGGGGAGCTGTTTTTT. As protein: CASSIVASPPGELFF. The full variable domain, rest sourced from reference TRBV19 and TRBJ2-2, is DGGITQSPKYLFRKEGQNVTLSCEQNLNHDAMYWYRQDPGQGLRLIYYSQIVNDFQKGDIAEGYSVSREKKESFPLTVTSAQKNPTAFYLCASSIVASPPGELFFGEGSRLTVL.

Only a few counts were recorded for this clone. The chain links TRBV7-2 to TRBJ1-1, with D hard to call. Per germline, CDR1 SGHTA and CDR2 FQGNSA. The CDR3 runs 13 residues. Trimming removed 6 bases at V and 1 base at J, with 9 bases between. DNA of the CDR3: TGTGCCAGCAGTGCTCCGGGGAACACTGAAGCTTTCTTT. It translates to CASSAPGNTEAFF.

V usage is TRBV29-1 and J usage is TRBJ1-5, with D perhaps TRBD1 (6 bases). Trimming cost V 4 bases and J 3 bases, with 10 bases left between them. From germline, CDR1 is SQVTM and CDR2 ANQGSEA. The CDR3 extends over 13 amino acids. The CDR3 DNA reads TGCAGCGTTGTTTGGGGGCCCAATCAGCCCCAGCATTTT. Protein sequence: CSVVWGPNQPQHF.

Details on this clone: The same CDR3 arises from other DNA sequences in this sample as well. The chain is built from TRBV7-2 and TRBJ1-6, with 8 bases lining up with TRBD1. Trimming took 1 base from V and 7 from J; bases not matched to a gene: 3. CDR1 SGHTA and CDR2 FQGNSA come from the germline V gene. CDR3 length equals 15 residues. DNA of the CDR3: TGTGCCAGCAGCTTAGAGACAGGGGACAATTCACCCCTCCACTTT. The encoded protein is CASSLETGDNSPLHF.

The chain recombines TRBV7-3 with TRBJ2-3, with 8 bases fitting TRBD2. CDR1 SGHTA and CDR2 FQGTGA come from the germline V gene. This CDR3 has 17 amino acids. Trimming at V came to 1 base and at J to 4 bases, leaving 10 bases not matched to a gene. The CDR3 spells CASSLNPPGRGSDTQYF. Written as DNA, the CDR3 is TGTGCCAGCAGCTTAAACCCCCCCGGGAGGGGATCAGATACGCAGTATTTT. The full variable domain, with the rest looked up from reference TRBV7-3 and TRBJ2-3, is GAGVSQTPSNKVTEKGKYVELRCDPISGHTALYWYRQSLGQGPEFLIYFQGTGAADDSGLPNDRFFAVRPEGSVSTLKIQRTERGDSAVYLCASSLNPPGRGSDTQYFGPGTRLTVL.